The 29 T cell receptor beta chains below all came from one sample that was sequenced in a study of blood T cells in healthy people across ages (dated by TCRdb to the mid-2010s). Receptor amplification or capture employed 5' RACE. The listed sequencing device is Illumina HiSeq 2500. A second roughly 7 to 12 cycle PCR used a sample-barcoded 5' primer and a J-beta primer mix. TCRdb handled the public reads itself, with Q25 trimming in fastp and clone calling in MiXCR, and kept productive beta chains. Records with the same CDR3 protein are collapsed into one entry carrying the most frequent genes and DNA. In all, the sample holds nearly 800,000 distinct CDR3 sequences, and around a quarter of those were seen once. Approximately 3.7% of the sample goes to the ten largest clones. The same data also went into a second study, on T cells of mothers and their children.

Sequencing was done on a sample of blood. The receptors derive from a boy aged 10-17 years in good health.

The gene calls are TRBV2 and TRBJ1-1; weak D call: TRBD1 (5 bases). V lost 5 bases and J 1 base, leaving 29 bases between the germline ends. Germline lookup yields CDR1 SNHLY and CDR2 FYNNEI. The CDR3 totals 20 residues. The CDR3, as DNA: TGTGCCAGCAGTCTCAGGGCCCTACGCCTGGCGTCCCCCGAGAACACTGAAGCTTTCTTT. Translation: CASSLRALRLASPENTEAFF.

The rearrangement uses TRBV6-2 or TRBV6-3 and TRBJ2-3, with D maybe TRBD1 (6 bases). The germline gives CDR1 MNHEY, CDR2 SVGEGT. The ends were cut back, 2 bases at V and 2 bases at J, with 17 bases in the middle. The CDR3 contains 17 residues. The CDR3 DNA is TGTGCCAGCAGTTACAGGGCAGGGGCCCTACACACAGATACGCAGTATTTT. Encoded protein: CASSYRAGALHTDTQYF.

This clonotype was recorded a few times. The chain combines TRBV28 with TRBJ2-2; 9 nucleotides align to TRBD2. CDR1 and CDR2 (germline): MDHEN, SYDVKM. This CDR3 has 14 residues. Trimming removed 7 bases from V and 4 bases from J; junction bases left unmatched: 4. The CDR3 spells CASIGGGATGELFF. The CDR3 DNA sequence: TGTGCCAGCATCGGCGGGGGGGCCACCGGGGAGCTGTTTTTT.

The chain is built from TRBV7-2 and TRBJ2-5, with 7 bases identical to TRBD1. This CDR3 comprises 15 residues. V trimming: 5 bases; J trimming: 2 bases; junction bases outside the gene matches: 8. Per the germline V gene, CDR1 is SGHTA and CDR2 is FQGNSA. The CDR3 here is CASSPLGRGQETQYF. CDR3 DNA sequence: TGTGCCAGCAGCCCCCTGGGCAGGGGGCAAGAGACCCAGTACTTC.

This clonotype was seen only a few times. This chain connects TRBV19 to TRBJ2-1; D possibly corresponds to TRBD2 (6 bases). Trimming cost V 4 bases and J 2 bases, with 15 bases left between them. The CDR3 extends over 16 amino acids. Germline CDR1 and CDR2: LNHDA and SQIVND (reference sequence). The CDR3 protein is CASSNTARLAYNEQFF. The DNA for the CDR3 is TGTGCCAGTAGTAATACGGCTAGACTAGCCTACAATGAGCAGTTCTTC.

This clonotype has a handful of counts. The chain links TRBV7-9 to TRBJ2-5; D is tentatively TRBD1 or TRBD2 (6 bases each). V was pared by 7 bases and J by 4 bases, with 19 bases between. This CDR3 is 15 amino acids long. Per germline, CDR1 SEHNR and CDR2 FQNEAQ (reference sequence). CDR3 region: CASTIGGWSGETQYF. CDR3 bases: TGTGCCAGCACCATAGGGGGGTGGTCAGGAGAGACCCAGTACTTC.

The gene calls are TRBV29-1 and TRBJ2-5; 9 nucleotides agree with TRBD2. The J call may be wrong; the DNA end is better matched by TRBJ2-7. The CDR3 runs to 16 residues. The germline V gene has CDR1 SQVTM and CDR2 ANQGSEA. The CDR3 loop reads CSVEDRSSGIPYEQYF. In DNA, the CDR3 is TGCAGCGTTGAAGATCGCTCTAGCGGGATCCCCTACGAGCAGTACTTC.

The chain carries TRBV7-9 and TRBJ2-1; 9 nucleotides align to TRBD2. The CDR3 sequence is 17 residues long. Germline V lookup: CDR1 SEHNR, CDR2 FQNEAQ (reference sequence). V was pared by 5 bases and J by 2 bases, with 10 bases of the junction left unmatched. The CDR3 DNA follows: TGTGCCAGCAGCCCCAGGCCACGCGGGAGGGCCTACAATGAGCAGTTCTTC. As protein: CASSPRPRGRAYNEQFF.

With respect to this clonotype: At one of its ends the junction is not consistent with the germline gene, which may arise from a read error. The chain employs TRBV5-1 and TRBJ1-2, with 7 positions matching TRBD1. The V gene's germline CDR1 is SGHRS and CDR2 YFSETQ. This CDR3 is built from 13 residues. The DNA of the CDR3 is TGCGCCAGCAGCCCGGGACAGAACTATGACTACACCTTC. Protein: CASSPGQNYDYTF.

This clonotype occurred a few times. The rearrangement links TRBV15 to TRBJ2-7; D possibly uses TRBD1 or TRBD2 (5 bases each). The V gene's germline CDR1 is LNHNV and CDR2 YYDKDF (reference sequence). The ends were cut back, 1 base at V and 0 bases at J, with 13 bases in the middle. The CDR3 is 16 residues long. DNA for the CDR3: TGTGCCACCAGCAGAGGGGGGAGCGGAAGCTCCTACGAGCAGTACTTC. Amino acids: CATSRGGSGSSYEQYF.

This clonotype was seen more than once but under ten times. This sequence joins TRBV7-2 and TRBJ2-7, with TRBD2 as a possible D gene (8 bases). The CDR3 loop spans 15 amino acids. Germline lookup yields CDR1 SGHTA and CDR2 FQGNSA. V gave up 5 bases and J gave up 4 bases, with 18 bases separating them. CDR3 region: CASSPGGTEGYEQYF. The CDR3 coding sequence is TGTGCCAGCAGCCCGGGAGGGACAGAAGGTTACGAGCAGTACTTC.

V is TRBV12-3 or TRBV12-4 and J is TRBJ2-5; D uncertain. V was trimmed by 7 bases and J by 1 base, leaving 16 bases between them. The CDR3 has 15 residues. The CDR3: CASTLSSGFQETQYF. CDR3 nucleotide sequence: TGTGCCAGCACCCTCTCTTCCGGGTTCCAAGAGACCCAGTACTTC.

In its sample, this clonotype was seen a few times. The genes are TRBV6-5 and TRBJ1-4; 7 bases agree with TRBD1. The trim removed 5 bases at V and 5 bases at J, leaving 8 bases unmatched. Germline V gives CDR1 MNHEY, CDR2 SVGAGI. This CDR3 has 15 amino acids. The CDR3 region is CASSHTGTENEKLFF. The CDR3 DNA follows: TGTGCCAGCAGTCACACCGGGACAGAGAATGAAAAACTGTTTTTT.

This chain joins TRBV7-9 and TRBJ2-7, with 9 bases matching TRBD1. CDR3 length equals 15 residues. J was trimmed by 5 bases and V by 1 base; bases with no gene match: 6. CDR1 is SEHNR and CDR2 is FQNEAQ in the germline V gene (reference sequence). The CDR3 protein is CASSLGPGQGHEQYF. The CDR3 bases are TGTGCCAGCAGCTTAGGACCGGGACAGGGCCACGAGCAGTACTTC.

This clonotype appeared a few times. A junction boundary mismatches the germline segment, possibly from a read error. This chain links TRBV3-1 with TRBJ1-6; TRBD1 matches at 8 bases. This CDR3 comprises 14 residues. Germline V gene sequence: CDR1 LGHDT, CDR2 YNNKEL (reference sequence). The CDR3 spells CASTDRANNSPPHF. As DNA, the CDR3 is TGTGCCAGCACGGACAGGGCGAATAATTCACCCCCCCACTTT.

CDR3 in amino acids: CSASGGAKTGELFF. DNA for the CDR3: TGCAGTGCTTCAGGGGGGGCAAAGACCGGGGAGCTGTTTTTT. V is TRBV20-1 and J is TRBJ2-2; possibly TRBD1 or TRBD2 for D (7 bases each). The CDR3 contains 14 residues. Trimming pared 5 bases from V and 5 bases from J, leaving 15 bases between. CDR1 and CDR2 from the germline V gene are DFQATT and SNEGSKA (reference sequence).

This clonotype has a handful of counts. The chain employs TRBV7-2 and TRBJ2-1, with 13 nucleotides matching TRBD2. The germline V gene encodes CDR1 SGHTA and CDR2 FQGNSA. CDR3 length: 14 amino acids. The J segment lost 8 bases and the V segment lost 4 bases, leaving 2 bases of the junction unmatched. For the CDR3, the DNA is TGTGCCAGCAGCTGGACTAGCGGGAGCTATGAGCAGTTCTTC. Protein: CASSWTSGSYEQFF.

This clonotype was detected only a few times. Here the CDR3 reads CATENGQGAGETQYF. DNA of the CDR3: TGTGCCACCGAAAACGGACAGGGGGCAGGGGAGACCCAGTACTTC. This chain connects TRBV15 to TRBJ2-5; 11 bases line up with TRBD1. J gave up 5 bases and V 8 bases, and 10 bases lay outside the gene matches. The CDR3 is 15 amino acids. From germline, CDR1 is LNHNV and CDR2 YYDKDF (reference sequence).

This clonotype appeared a few times. J is TRBJ2-3 and V is TRBV7-2; 11 positions agree with TRBD2. CDR1 SGHTA and CDR2 FQGNSA come from the germline V gene. The CDR3 covers 15 residues. V shed 4 bases and J 4 bases; nucleotides not matched to a gene: 4. This chain's CDR3 is CASSYSGRGADTQYF. CDR3 bases: TGTGCCAGCAGCTATAGCGGGAGGGGGGCAGATACGCAGTATTTT.

The table lists this clonotype with a few counts. V usage is TRBV5-1 and J usage is TRBJ1-1, with D possibly being TRBD1 (6 bases). CDR3 length equals 14 residues. Looked up from germline, CDR1 is SGHRS and CDR2 is YFSETQ. Trimming removed 1 base from V and 2 bases from J, with 9 bases in between. This CDR3 reads CASSLQDSNTEAFF. The CDR3 DNA follows: TGCGCCAGCAGCTTGCAGGACAGCAACACTGAAGCTTTCTTT. Filled out from reference TRBV5-1 and TRBJ1-1, the complete variable domain reads KAGVTQTPRYLIKTRGQQVTLSCSPISGHRSVSWYQQTPGQGLQFLFEYFSETQRNKGNFPGRFSGRQFSNSRSEMNVSTLELGDSALYLCASSLQDSNTEAFFGQGTRLTVV.

This clonotype was detected only a few times. The chain joins TRBV6-6 to TRBJ1-1; D may be TRBD1 (5 bases). Trimming stripped 0 bases from V and 10 bases from J, with 9 bases between. Germline V lookup: CDR1 MNHNY, CDR2 SVGAGI (reference sequence). The CDR3 contains 12 residues. In DNA, the CDR3 is TGTGCCAGCAGTTACTCGAAAGGGGTAGCTTTCTTT. Protein: CASSYSKGVAFF.

This chain links TRBV9 with TRBJ2-3, with TRBD2 matching 10 bases. Germline loops: CDR1 SGDLS, CDR2 YYNGEE. With 1 base clipped from V and 0 bases from J, the junction kept 8 bases outside the gene matches. This CDR3 region has 18 residues. As DNA, the CDR3 is TGTGCCAGCAGCGTACCCGATAGCGGGGGGACTAGCACAGATACGCAGTATTTT. Translating gives CASSVPDSGGTSTDTQYF.

This clonotype has ten or more counts. The genes are TRBV3-1 and TRBJ1-4; no reliable D call. The length of the CDR3 is 18 residues. The V gene's germline CDR1 is LGHDT and CDR2 YNNKEL (reference sequence). With 1 base removed from V and 11 bases from J, the gap between germline ends came to 26 bases. CDR3 DNA: TGTGCCAGCAGCCAAGGCCCGGGGAAGAAGGGTCCGAATTGGAAACTGTTTTTT. Translating gives CASSQGPGKKGPNWKLFF.

The chain carries TRBV20-1 and TRBJ1-3; 8 nucleotides align to TRBD1. In germline, CDR1 is DFQATT, CDR2 SNEGSKA (reference sequence). V trimming: 2 bases; J trimming: 0 bases; junction bases outside the gene matches: 12. The CDR3 extends over 18 amino acids. The CDR3 nucleotides are TGCAGTGCTAGAAAGGGACAGGCAAGTCTGCACTCTGGAAACACCATATATTTT. Translation: CSARKGQASLHSGNTIYF.

The CDR3 bases are TGTGCCAGCAGCCCTGACTGGACCTACGAGCAGTACTTC. Protein: CASSPDWTYEQYF. J is TRBJ2-7 and V is TRBV7-9; D remains unclear. V dropped 5 bases and J dropped 2 bases, with 10 bases sitting between them. The CDR3 has 13 residues. CDR1 and CDR2 (germline): SEHNR, FQNEAQ (reference sequence). Filled out from reference TRBV7-9 and TRBJ2-7, the complete variable domain reads DTGVSQNPRHKITKRGQNVTFRCDPISEHNRLYWYRQTLGQGPEFLTYFQNEAQLEKSRLLSDRFSAERPKGSFSTLEIQRTEQGDSAMYLCASSPDWTYEQYFGPGTRLTVT.

This clonotype was counted many times. This sequence joins TRBV5-1 and TRBJ1-4; no firm D call. Trimming stripped 1 base from V and 8 bases from J, with 15 bases between. This CDR3 is built from 15 residues. Germline CDR1 SGHRS, CDR2 YFSETQ. The CDR3: CASSLLAGGQEKLFF. CDR3 bases: TGCGCCAGCAGCTTGCTTGCCGGAGGCCAGGAAAAACTGTTTTTT.

V is TRBV5-1 and J is TRBJ2-1, with TRBD2 matching over 14 bases. V lost 4 bases, J lost 5 bases, and 5 bases stayed unmatched. CDR3 length: 16 amino acids. The V gene's germline CDR1 is SGHRS and CDR2 YFSETQ. In nucleotides, the CDR3 is TGCGCCAGCAGCCGACTAGCGGGAGGGCTCAACAATGAGCAGTTCTTC. This sequence encodes CASSRLAGGLNNEQFF.

This chain connects TRBV2 to TRBJ2-3; D is possibly TRBD1 (6 bases). The V end was cut by 3 bases, the J end by 0 bases, with 13 bases between. Germline CDR1 and CDR2: SNHLY and FYNNEI. This CDR3 has 16 residues. DNA for the CDR3: TGTGCCAGCAGTGAGCAGTTGGACAGTAGCACAGATACGCAGTATTTT. Residues: CASSEQLDSSTDTQYF.

V usage is TRBV2 and J usage is TRBJ2-7, with TRBD1 as a possible D gene (7 bases). V shed 6 bases and J shed 6 bases, with 18 bases lying between them. CDR1 is SNHLY, CDR2 FYNNEI, per germline. This CDR3 has 14 residues. The CDR3 here is CASRLTPEGAEQYF. The CDR3 DNA reads TGTGCCAGCAGATTGACACCGGAGGGGGCCGAGCAGTACTTC. Looking up the rest from reference TRBV2 and TRBJ2-7 gives the full variable domain: EPEVTQTPSHQVTQMGQEVILRCVPISNHLYFYWYRQILGQKVEFLVSFYNNEISEKSEIFDDQFSVERPDGSNFTLKIRSTKLEDSAMYFCASRLTPEGAEQYFGPGTRLTVT.